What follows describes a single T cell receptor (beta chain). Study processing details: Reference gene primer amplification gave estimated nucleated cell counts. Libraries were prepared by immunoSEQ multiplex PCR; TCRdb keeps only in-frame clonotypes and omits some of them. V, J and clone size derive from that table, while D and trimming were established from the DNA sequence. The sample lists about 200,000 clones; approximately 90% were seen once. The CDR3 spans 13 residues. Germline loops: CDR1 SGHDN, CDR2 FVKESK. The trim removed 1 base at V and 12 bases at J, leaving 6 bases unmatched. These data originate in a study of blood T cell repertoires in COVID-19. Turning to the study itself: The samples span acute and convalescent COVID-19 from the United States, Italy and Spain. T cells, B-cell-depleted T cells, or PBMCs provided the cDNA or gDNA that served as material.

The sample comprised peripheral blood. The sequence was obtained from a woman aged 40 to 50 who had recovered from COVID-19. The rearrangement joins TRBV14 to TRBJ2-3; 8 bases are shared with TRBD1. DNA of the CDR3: TGTGCCAGCAGCCAAGGTACCAGGGGGCATCAGTATTTT. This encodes CASSQGTRGHQYF.